The clone carrying this T cell receptor beta chain was detected only once. CDR1 is SNHLY, CDR2 FYNNEI, per germline. Trimming removed 4 bases from V and 7 bases from J, with 14 bases in between. CDR3 length equals 14 residues. This record comes from a study of CD8+ T cells in alopecia areata. Reverse transcribed after extraction, RNA yielded cDNA as the sequencing template. Produced via immunoSEQ multiplex PCR; TCRdb's table is partial and in-frame only. The sample carries approximately 210,000 clones, more than 55% recorded once. Treatment defined: oral pan-JAK inhibitor, 5-10 mg twice daily. Sequenced here: CD4+ T cells sorted from blood, sampled between weeks 43 and 45, from a patient treated with tofacitinib. This clonotype was sampled from a human donor with alopecia areata. This rearrangement joins TRBV2 to TRBJ1-5, with unresolved D. CDR3 DNA: TGTGCCAGCAGTGCGGGAGGGTTACACCAGCCCCAGCATTTT. Translated, it gives CASSAGGLHQPQHF.